Below are 13 T cell receptor beta chains sequenced from a single sample in a study of Ad26.COV2.S vaccination and SARS-CoV-2 variants. Noted treatment: about 20 received Ad26.COV2.S at low or high dose, single or two shots; about 5 received placebo; per-sample allocation not given. Vaccine and placebo recipients were sampled on day 63 after the first injection. Some clones are missing from TCRdb's copy, which holds only in-frame ones; the method was immunoSEQ multiplex PCR. The profile shows some 420,000 clones, 88% of them singletons. The sample here was peripheral blood, taken in a trial of Ad26.COV2.S vaccine versus placebo. These TCRs come from a person between 18 and 65 years old who received the Ad26.COV2.S COVID-19 vaccine or a placebo.

The genes are TRBV21-1 and TRBJ2-7; the table calls TRBD2, which could not be checked here. TRBV21-1 is labeled a pseudogene. This CDR3 region has 15 residues. CDR3 region: CASSPPVLAGDEQYF. The CDR3 DNA reads as TGTGCCAGCAGCCCTCCGGTACTAGCGGGGGACGAGCAGTACTTC.

CDR3 residues: CASSFMRDWAKNIQYF. Here the CDR3 DNA reads TGTGCCAGCAGTTTTATGCGGGACTGGGCCAAAAACATTCAGTACTTC. The chain is built from TRBV27 and TRBJ2-4, with D perhaps matching TRBD2 (6 bases). CDR1 is MNHEY and CDR2 is SMNVEV in the germline V gene (reference sequence). Trimming took 3 bases from V and 1 from J, leaving 13 bases between them. The length of the CDR3 is 16 residues.

The genes are TRBV4-1 and TRBJ2-7; D possibly corresponds to TRBD2 (5 bases). The germline V and J ends were trimmed by 0 bases and 4 bases, with 7 bases remaining between them. The CDR3 is 13 residues long. Germline CDR1 MGHRA, CDR2 YSYEKL. CDR3 nucleotides: TGCGCCAGCAGCCAAGAAACGGGGTACGAGCAGTACTTC. Its protein is CASSQETGYEQYF.

The genes are TRBV2 and TRBJ2-3; a possible D gene is TRBD2 (7 bases). The CDR3 spans 14 residues. V lost 7 bases and J 3 bases, leaving 14 bases between the germline ends. Germline-derived CDR1 and CDR2 are SNHLY and FYNNEI. The CDR3 DNA sequence: TGTGCCAGCATTCGGGGGGCTCGTACAGATACGCAGTATTTT. It is translated as CASIRGARTDTQYF.

The chain recombines TRBV7-9 with TRBJ1-3; D is perhaps TRBD1 (6 bases). Per germline, CDR1 SEHNR and CDR2 FQNEAQ (reference sequence). This CDR3 comprises 14 residues. V was shortened by 4 bases and J by 8 bases, with 15 bases between the two germline ends. The CDR3 region has the DNA TGTGCCAGCAGCTCCCCCGGGACACCCTACACCATATATTTT. Protein sequence: CASSSPGTPYTIYF.

The genes are TRBV6-4 and TRBJ2-7; 10 nucleotides align to TRBD1. Trimming took 6 bases from V and 6 from J; bases not matched to a gene: 8. The CDR3 has 14 amino acids. From germline, CDR1 is MRHNA and CDR2 SNTAGT. In DNA form, the CDR3 reads TGTGCCAGCAGATTGACAGGGGGCCCCCCCGAGCAGTACTTC. Translation: CASRLTGGPPEQYF.

This clone was detected only a few times. The CDR3 reads CASSGRTGSNTEAFF. For the CDR3, the DNA is TGTGCCAGCAGCGGACGGACAGGTTCGAACACTGAAGCTTTCTTT. The chain couples TRBV9 to TRBJ1-1; TRBD1 matches at 7 bases. Germline loops: CDR1 SGDLS, CDR2 YYNGEE. V was pared by 3 bases and J by 1 base, with 6 bases of the junction left unmatched. The CDR3 is made up of 15 amino acids. The variable domain in full, completed from reference TRBV9 and TRBJ1-1, reads DSGVTQTPKHLITATGQRVTLRCSPRSGDLSVYWYQQSLDQGLQFLIQYYNGEERAKGNILERFSAQQFPDLHSELNLSSLELGDSALYFCASSGRTGSNTEAFFGQGTRLTVV.

The V call is TRBV5-1, the J call TRBJ2-3; 13 bases fit TRBD2. Germline V lookup: CDR1 SGHRS, CDR2 YFSETQ. CDR3 length: 17 amino acids. J lost 2 bases, V lost 4 bases, and 7 bases had no gene match. The CDR3 loop reads CASSVETSGGITDTQYF. The CDR3 coding sequence is TGCGCCAGCAGCGTGGAGACTAGCGGGGGGATCACAGATACGCAGTATTTT. The full variable domain, completed using reference TRBV5-1 and TRBJ2-3, is KAGVTQTPRYLIKTRGQQVTLSCSPISGHRSVSWYQQTPGQGLQFLFEYFSETQRNKGNFPGRFSGRQFSNSRSEMNVSTLELGDSALYLCASSVETSGGITDTQYFGPGTRLTVL.

The chain is built from TRBV7-9 and TRBJ2-3; D gene uncertain. Germline CDR1 reads SEHNR; CDR2 reads FQNEAQ (reference sequence). The V end lost 1 base, the J end lost 7 bases, and 6 bases lay between the germline ends. The CDR3 totals 12 residues. The CDR3 DNA sequence: TGTGCCAGCAGCTTAGAGGTTTATACGCAGTATTTT. The encoded protein is CASSLEVYTQYF. The entire variable domain, with the rest obtained from reference TRBV7-9 and TRBJ2-3, is as follows: DTGVSQNPRHKITKRGQNVTFRCDPISEHNRLYWYRQTLGQGPEFLTYFQNEAQLEKSRLLSDRFSAERPKGSFSTLEIQRTEQGDSAMYLCASSLEVYTQYFGPGTRLTVL.

V and J are TRBV6-6 and TRBJ2-5; tentatively, D is TRBD2 (6 bases). The length of the CDR3 is 12 residues. Germline CDR1 is MNHNY and CDR2 is SVGAGI (reference sequence). Trimming pared 5 bases from V and 5 bases from J, leaving 9 bases between. CDR3 nucleotide sequence: TGTGCCAGCAGTGGGACTCTTGAGACCCAGTACTTC. Amino acid sequence: CASSGTLETQYF.

The chain couples TRBV30 to TRBJ2-7, with TRBD1 as a possible D gene (5 bases). The CDR3 length is 13 residues. Germline V gene data show CDR1 as GTSNPN and CDR2 as SVGIG (reference sequence). V was cut by 0 bases and J by 5 bases, with 11 bases left in between. The CDR3 sequence: CAWSVGRVDEQYF. CDR3 bases: TGTGCCTGGAGTGTAGGCAGGGTAGACGAGCAGTACTTC.

The chain combines TRBV9 with TRBJ1-4; 8 nucleotides align to TRBD1. The germline V gene has CDR1 SGDLS and CDR2 YYNGEE. This CDR3 comprises 14 residues. V shed 4 bases and J 5 bases; nucleotides not matched to a gene: 4. The chain's CDR3 is CASSTQGGNEKLFF. CDR3 in DNA: TGTGCCAGCAGCACACAGGGGGGGAATGAAAAACTGTTTTTT.

The chain joins TRBV7-8 to TRBJ2-7, with 9 bases fitting TRBD1. Germline lookup yields CDR1 SGHVS and CDR2 FQNEAQ. Losses at the gene ends were 11 bases for V and 4 bases for J; bases not matched to a gene: 6. The CDR3 loop spans 12 amino acids. CDR3: CAAGTGPYEQYF. CDR3 bases: TGTGCCGCTGGGACAGGGCCATACGAGCAGTACTTC.